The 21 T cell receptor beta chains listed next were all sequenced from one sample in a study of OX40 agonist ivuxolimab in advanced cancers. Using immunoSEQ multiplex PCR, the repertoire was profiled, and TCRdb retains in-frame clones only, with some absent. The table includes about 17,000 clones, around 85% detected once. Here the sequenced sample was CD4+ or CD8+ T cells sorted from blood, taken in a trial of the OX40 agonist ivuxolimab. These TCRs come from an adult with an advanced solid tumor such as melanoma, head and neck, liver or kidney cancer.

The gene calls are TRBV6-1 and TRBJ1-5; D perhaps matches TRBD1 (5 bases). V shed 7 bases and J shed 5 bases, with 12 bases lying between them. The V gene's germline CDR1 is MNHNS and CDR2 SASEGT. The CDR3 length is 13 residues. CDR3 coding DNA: TGTGCCAGCAATTATGGGGGAGATCAGCCCCAGCATTTT. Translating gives CASNYGGDQPQHF.

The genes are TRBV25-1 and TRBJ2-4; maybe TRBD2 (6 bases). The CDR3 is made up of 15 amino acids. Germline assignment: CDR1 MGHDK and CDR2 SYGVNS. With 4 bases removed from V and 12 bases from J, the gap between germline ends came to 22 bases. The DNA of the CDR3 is TGTGCCAGCAGTGCGGCGGGAACTAGATACCCTCCTCAGTACTTC. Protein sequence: CASSAAGTRYPPQYF.

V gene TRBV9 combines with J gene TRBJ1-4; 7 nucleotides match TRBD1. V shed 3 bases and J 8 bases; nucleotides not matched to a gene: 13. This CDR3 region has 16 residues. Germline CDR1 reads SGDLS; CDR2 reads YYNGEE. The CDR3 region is CASSASGGGLMEKLFF. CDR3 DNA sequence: TGTGCCAGCAGCGCCTCAGGGGGAGGGCTTATGGAAAAACTGTTTTTT.

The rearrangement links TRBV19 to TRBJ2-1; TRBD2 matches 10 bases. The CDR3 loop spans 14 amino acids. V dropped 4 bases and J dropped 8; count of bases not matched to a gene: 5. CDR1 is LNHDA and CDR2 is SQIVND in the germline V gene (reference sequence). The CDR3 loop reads CASSRVAGGYEQFF. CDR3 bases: TGTGCCAGTAGTAGGGTAGCGGGAGGATATGAGCAGTTCTTC.

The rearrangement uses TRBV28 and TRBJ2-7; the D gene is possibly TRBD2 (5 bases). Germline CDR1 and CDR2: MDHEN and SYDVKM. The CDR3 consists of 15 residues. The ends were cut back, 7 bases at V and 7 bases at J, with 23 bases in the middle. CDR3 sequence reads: CASKPLAPGLMEQYF. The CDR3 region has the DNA TGTGCCAGCAAACCCCTAGCCCCCGGGCTAATGGAGCAGTACTTC.

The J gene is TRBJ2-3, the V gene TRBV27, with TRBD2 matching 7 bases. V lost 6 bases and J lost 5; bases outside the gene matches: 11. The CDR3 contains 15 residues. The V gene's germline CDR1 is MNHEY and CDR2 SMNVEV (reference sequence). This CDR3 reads CASSSFREAGDTQYF. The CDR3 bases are TGTGCCAGCAGCTCGTTCCGGGAGGCGGGAGATACGCAGTATTTT.

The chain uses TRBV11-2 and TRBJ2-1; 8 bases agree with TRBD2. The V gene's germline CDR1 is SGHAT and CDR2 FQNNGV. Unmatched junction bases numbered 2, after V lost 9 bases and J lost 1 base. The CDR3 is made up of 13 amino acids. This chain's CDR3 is CASSGVSYNEQFF. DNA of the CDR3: TGTGCCAGTAGCGGGGTGTCCTACAATGAGCAGTTCTTC.

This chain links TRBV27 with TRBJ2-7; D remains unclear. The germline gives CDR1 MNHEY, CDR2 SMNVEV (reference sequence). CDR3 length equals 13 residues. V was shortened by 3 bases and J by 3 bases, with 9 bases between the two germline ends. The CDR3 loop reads CASSFGAGYEQYF. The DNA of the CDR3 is TGTGCCAGCAGTTTCGGAGCCGGCTACGAGCAGTACTTC.

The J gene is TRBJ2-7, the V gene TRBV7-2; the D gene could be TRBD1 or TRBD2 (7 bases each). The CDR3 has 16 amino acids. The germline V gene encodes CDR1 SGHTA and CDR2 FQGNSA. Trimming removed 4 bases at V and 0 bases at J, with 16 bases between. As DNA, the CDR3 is TGTGCCAGCAGCTACCCGGGGGGACAGTACTCCTACGAGCAGTACTTC. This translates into CASSYPGGQYSYEQYF.

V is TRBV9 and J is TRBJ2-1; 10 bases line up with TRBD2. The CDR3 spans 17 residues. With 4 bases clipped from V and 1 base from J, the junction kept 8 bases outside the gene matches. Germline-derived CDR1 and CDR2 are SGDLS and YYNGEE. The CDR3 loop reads CASSSPTSGLSYNEQFF. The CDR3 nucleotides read TGTGCCAGCAGCTCCCCGACTAGCGGGCTTTCCTACAATGAGCAGTTCTTC.

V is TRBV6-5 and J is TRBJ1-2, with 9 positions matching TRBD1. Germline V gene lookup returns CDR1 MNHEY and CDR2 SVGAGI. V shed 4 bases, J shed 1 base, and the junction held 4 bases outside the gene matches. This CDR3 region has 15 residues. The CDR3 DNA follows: TGTGCCAGCAGTTCAACAGGGGGCTATAACTATGGCTACACCTTC. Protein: CASSSTGGYNYGYTF.

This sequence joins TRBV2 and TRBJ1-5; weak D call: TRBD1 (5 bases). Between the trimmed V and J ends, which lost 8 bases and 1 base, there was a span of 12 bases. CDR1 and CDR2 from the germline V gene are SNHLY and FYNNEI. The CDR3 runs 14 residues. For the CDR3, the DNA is TGTGCCAGCCGGGGGGAGGGAAGCAATCAGCCCCAGCATTTT. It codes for CASRGEGSNQPQHF.

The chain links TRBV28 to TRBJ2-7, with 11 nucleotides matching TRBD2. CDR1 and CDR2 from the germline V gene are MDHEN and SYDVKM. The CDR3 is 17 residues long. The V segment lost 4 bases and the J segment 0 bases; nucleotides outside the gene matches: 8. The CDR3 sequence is CASSSPGLAGLSYEQYF. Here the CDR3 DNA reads TGTGCCAGCAGTTCTCCCGGACTAGCGGGCCTCTCCTACGAGCAGTACTTC.

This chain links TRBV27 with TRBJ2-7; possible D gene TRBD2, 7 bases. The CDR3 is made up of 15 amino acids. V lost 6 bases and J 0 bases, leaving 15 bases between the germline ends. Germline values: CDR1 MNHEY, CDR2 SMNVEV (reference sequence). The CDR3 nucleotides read TGTGCCAGCAGCCATGGGGGGGGCCCCTCCTACGAGCAGTACTTC. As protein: CASSHGGGPSYEQYF.

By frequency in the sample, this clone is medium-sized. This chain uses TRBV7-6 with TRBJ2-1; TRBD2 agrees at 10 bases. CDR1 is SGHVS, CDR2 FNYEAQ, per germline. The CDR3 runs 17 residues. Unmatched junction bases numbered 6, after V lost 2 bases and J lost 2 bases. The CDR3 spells CASSLLASGRTYNEQFF. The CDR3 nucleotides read TGTGCCAGCAGCTTACTGGCTAGCGGGAGAACCTACAATGAGCAGTTCTTC.

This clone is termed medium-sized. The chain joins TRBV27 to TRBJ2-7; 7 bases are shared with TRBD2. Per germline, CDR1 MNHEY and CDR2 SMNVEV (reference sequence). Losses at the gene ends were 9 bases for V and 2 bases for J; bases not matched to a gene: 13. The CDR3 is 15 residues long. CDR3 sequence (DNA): TGTGCCAGTAAACCAAGCGGGACCTCCCCCTACGAGCAGTACTTC. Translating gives CASKPSGTSPYEQYF.

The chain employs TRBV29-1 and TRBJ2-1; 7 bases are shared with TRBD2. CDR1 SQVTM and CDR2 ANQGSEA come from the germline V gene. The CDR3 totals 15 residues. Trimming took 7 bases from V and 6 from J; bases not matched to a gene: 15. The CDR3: CSAGYGEGLINEQFF. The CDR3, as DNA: TGCAGCGCTGGCTATGGGGAGGGCCTTATCAATGAGCAGTTCTTC.

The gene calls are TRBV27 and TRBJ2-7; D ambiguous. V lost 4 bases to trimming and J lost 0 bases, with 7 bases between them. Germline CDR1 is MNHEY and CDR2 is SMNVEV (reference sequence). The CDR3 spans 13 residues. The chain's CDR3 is CASSWQSSYEQYF. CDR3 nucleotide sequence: TGTGCCAGCAGTTGGCAATCCTCCTACGAGCAGTACTTC.

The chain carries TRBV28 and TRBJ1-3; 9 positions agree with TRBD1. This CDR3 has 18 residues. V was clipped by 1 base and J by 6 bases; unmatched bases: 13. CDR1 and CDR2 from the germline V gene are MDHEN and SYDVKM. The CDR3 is CASSLFRTGTGNANTIYF. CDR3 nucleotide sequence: TGTGCCAGCAGTTTATTCCGTACCGGGACAGGGAACGCAAACACCATATATTTT.

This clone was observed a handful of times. The CDR3 reads CASSETGSGQPQHF. The CDR3 DNA is TGTGCCAGCAGCGAGACAGGGTCGGGTCAGCCCCAGCATTTT. The genes are TRBV7-9 and TRBJ1-5, with 7 bases fitting TRBD1. The V gene's germline CDR1 is SEHNR and CDR2 FQNEAQ (reference sequence). V trimming: 5 bases; J trimming: 6 bases; junction bases outside the gene matches: 7. This CDR3 region has 14 residues.

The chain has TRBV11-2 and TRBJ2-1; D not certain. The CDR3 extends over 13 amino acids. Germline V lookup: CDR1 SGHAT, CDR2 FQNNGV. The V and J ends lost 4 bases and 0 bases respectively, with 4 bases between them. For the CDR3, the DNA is TGTGCCAGCAGCTGGGCCTCCTACAATGAGCAGTTCTTC. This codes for CASSWASYNEQFF. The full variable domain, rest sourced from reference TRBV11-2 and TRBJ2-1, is EAGVAQSPRYKIIEKRQSVAFWCNPISGHATLYWYQQILGQGPKLLIQFQNNGVVDDSQLPKDRFSAERLKGVDSTLKIQPAKLEDSAVYLCASSWASYNEQFFGPGTRLTVL.